This entry is about one TCR beta chain. Original data processing: Amplification with reference gene primers provided the estimates of nucleated cell counts. Produced via immunoSEQ multiplex PCR; TCRdb's table is partial and in-frame only. V and J calls and clone size are as listed in that table; D and trimming were resolved from the DNA. The sample yields around 100,000 clones, just under 80% seen once. The data were obtained in a study of blood T cell repertoires in COVID-19. Study-level information: Spain, Italy and the United States supplied samples that represented acute and convalescent COVID-19. The cDNA or gDNA used as material had been derived from T cells, B-cell-depleted T cells, or PBMCs.

V lost 5 bases to trimming and J lost 6 bases; unmatched junction nucleotides: 16. The CDR3 consists of 16 residues. CDR1 and CDR2 from the germline V gene are MDHEN and SYDVKM. Sequencing was done on a sample of peripheral blood. This sequence joins TRBV28 and TRBJ2-7; TRBD1 agrees at 7 bases. The TCR comes from a woman in her 70s with acute or convalescent COVID-19. DNA for the CDR3: TGTGCCAGCAGTGGAATGGGCCGACAGGGTTCTGGCGAGCAGTACGTC. This sequence encodes CASSGMGRQGSGEQYV.